One sample yielded the 5 T cell receptor beta chains listed below, sequenced in a study of blood T cells in healthy people across ages. With a J-beta primer mix and a sample-barcoded 5' primer, a second PCR ran about 7 to 12 cycles. MiXCR was run by TCRdb on the 5' RACE reads, yielding one entry per CDR3 protein. This sample has 750,000 to 950,000 distinct CDR3 sequences; 40% to 65% occur once, and the top ten carry 40% to 50%. Material: blood. The receptors were sampled from a man older than 75 in good health.

This clonotype was seen a few times. The genes are TRBV6-5 and TRBJ2-7, with TRBD2 matching over 9 bases. Germline values: CDR1 MNHEY, CDR2 SVGAGI. The CDR3 totals 15 residues. Trimming removed 2 bases from V and 4 bases from J; junction bases left unmatched: 6. The CDR3 sequence: CASSYRVAGVYEQYF. The CDR3 DNA reads TGTGCCAGCAGTTACAGGGTAGCGGGAGTATACGAGCAGTACTTC.

The sample holds a few counts of this clonotype. The rearrangement uses TRBV10-2 and TRBJ2-5, with no clear D. Near its end, the DNA agrees better with TRBJ2-7, so the J call may be wrong. Germline V lookup: CDR1 WSHSY, CDR2 SAAADI. The length of the CDR3 is 13 residues. The CDR3 DNA sequence: TGCGCCAGCAGTCATACTGACTCCTACGAGCAGTACTTC. Translating it yields CASSHTDSYEQYF.

The chain joins TRBV20-1 to TRBJ2-4; 11 nucleotides match TRBD2. TRBJ2-7 matches the DNA end more closely, so the J call is doubtful. The CDR3 spans 14 residues. Germline CDR1 DFQATT, CDR2 SNEGSKA (reference sequence). The CDR3 here is CSAPLAGGFREQYF. CDR3 nucleotides: TGCAGTGCTCCTCTAGCGGGAGGATTCCGCGAGCAGTACTTC.

About this clonotype itself: A junction boundary mismatches the germline segment, possibly from a read error. This chain uses TRBV5-1 with TRBJ2-7; D is possibly TRBD1 or TRBD2 (6 bases each). Germline V gene lookup returns CDR1 SGHRS and CDR2 YFSETQ. The CDR3 extends over 14 amino acids. The CDR3 is CASSLDGRGGERYF. The CDR3 DNA reads as TGCGCCAGCAGCTTGGACGGCAGGGGAGGCGAGCGGTACTTC.

In this sample, this clonotype turned up once. V usage is TRBV5-1 and J usage is TRBJ2-5; 11 nucleotides match TRBD2. V shed 0 bases, J shed 13 bases, and the junction held 11 bases outside the gene matches. The CDR3 length is 15 residues. CDR1 and CDR2 from the germline V gene are SGHRS and YFSETQ. CDR3 DNA: TGCGCCAGCAGCTTGGGACTAGCGGGATACTACGAGCGGTACTTC. As protein: CASSLGLAGYYERYF.